The clone carrying this T cell receptor beta chain has just one count. The source of the sample is a study of OX40 agonist ivuxolimab in advanced cancers. TCRdb's table, derived via immunoSEQ multiplex PCR, lists solely in-frame clones and lacks some. The data show over 75,000 clones, 85% to 95% seen once. Sequenced here: CD4+ or CD8+ T cells sorted from blood, sampled in a trial of the OX40 agonist ivuxolimab. This TCR was sampled from an adult with an advanced solid tumor such as melanoma, head and neck, liver or kidney cancer.

The CDR3 loop is CSAQRRSTDTQYF. Here the CDR3 DNA reads TGCAGCGCCCAAAGGAGGAGCACAGATACGCAGTATTTT. The chain links TRBV29-1 to TRBJ2-3; D is possibly TRBD2 (5 bases). Germline CDR1 SQVTM, CDR2 ANQGSEA. There are 13 residues in the CDR3. V was clipped by 7 bases and J by 0 bases, with 11 bases between them.